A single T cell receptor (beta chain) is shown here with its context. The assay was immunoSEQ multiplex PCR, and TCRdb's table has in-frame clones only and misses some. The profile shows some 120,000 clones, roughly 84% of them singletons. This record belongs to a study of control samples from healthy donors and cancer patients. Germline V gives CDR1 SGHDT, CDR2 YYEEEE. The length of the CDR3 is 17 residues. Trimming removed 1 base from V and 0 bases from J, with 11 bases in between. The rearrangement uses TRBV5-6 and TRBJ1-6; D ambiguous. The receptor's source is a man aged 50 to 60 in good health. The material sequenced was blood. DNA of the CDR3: TGTGCCAGCAGCTTGTTGGAGGGAAACTCCTATAATTCACCCCTCCACTTT. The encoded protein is CASSLLEGNSYNSPLHF.